These T cell receptor beta chains were read from a single sample in a study of T cell responses to AZD1222 COVID-19 vaccine. Profiled with immunoSEQ multiplex PCR; TCRdb holds only in-frame clones, not every one. The sample lists roughly 95,000 clones, 88% seen once, with about 3% in the top ten. The starting material was peripheral blood, obtained on day 0 of AZD1222 vaccination. These receptors were collected from an adult in good health. The CDR3 runs from the conserved cysteine through the conserved F or W. The order of the fields is V gene, D gene, J gene, clone size, CDR3 length, CDR3 protein, CDR3 DNA. D genes are given only for firm matches. Clone size is shown for a subset of rows, as once, few, many or a class of expanded clone.

v_call: TRBV5-1; d_call: .; j_call: TRBJ1-4; clone_size: .; cdr3_length: 15; cdr3_aa: CASSLDWGLGEKLFF; cdr3_nt: TGCGCCAGCAGCTTGGATTGGGGGCTCGGAGAAAAACTGTTTTTT
v_call: TRBV7-9; d_call: .; j_call: TRBJ1-2; clone_size: .; cdr3_length: 16; cdr3_aa: CASSLSTRGVENGYTF; cdr3_nt: TGTGCCAGCAGCTTATCTACGCGAGGGGTAGAAAATGGCTACACCTTC
v_call: TRBV14; d_call: .; j_call: TRBJ1-1; clone_size: .; cdr3_length: 14; cdr3_aa: CASSRLQGWTEAFF; cdr3_nt: TGTGCCAGCAGCCGACTACAGGGTTGGACTGAAGCTTTCTTT
v_call: TRBV3-1/TRBV3-2; d_call: TRBD2; j_call: TRBJ2-2; clone_size: few; cdr3_length: 22; cdr3_aa: CASSQADGGLAGGPGGTGELFF; cdr3_nt: TGTGCCAGCAGCCAAGCCGACGGTGGACTAGCGGGAGGGCCGGGTGGCACCGGGGAGCTGTTTTTT
v_call: TRBV21-1; d_call: .; j_call: TRBJ2-1; clone_size: .; cdr3_length: 16; cdr3_aa: CASSKREAGGGDEQFF; cdr3_nt: TGTGCCAGCAGCAAACGGGAGGCGGGAGGGGGAGATGAGCAGTTCTTC
v_call: TRBV29-1; d_call: .; j_call: TRBJ2-3; clone_size: .; cdr3_length: 20; cdr3_aa: CSVEVRVVSARHAVTDTQYF; cdr3_nt: TGCAGCGTTGAAGTTAGGGTTGTAAGCGCAAGACACGCCGTCACAGATACGCAGTATTTT
v_call: TRBV27; d_call: .; j_call: TRBJ2-7; clone_size: .; cdr3_length: 14; cdr3_aa: CASTPLGRLYEQYF; cdr3_nt: TGTGCCAGCACCCCCCTGGGAAGGTTGTACGAGCAGTACTTC
v_call: TRBV15; d_call: TRBD2; j_call: TRBJ2-2; clone_size: .; cdr3_length: 17; cdr3_aa: CATSRDSSGILAGELFF; cdr3_nt: TGTGCCACCAGCAGAGATTCTAGCGGGATTTTAGCCGGGGAGCTGTTTTTT
v_call: TRBV10-2; d_call: .; j_call: TRBJ2-1; clone_size: .; cdr3_length: 14; cdr3_aa: CASSEIREPNEQFF; cdr3_nt: TGCGCCAGCAGTGAGATTCGAGAGCCCAATGAGCAGTTCTTC
v_call: TRBV12-3/TRBV12-4; d_call: .; j_call: TRBJ1-4; clone_size: .; cdr3_length: 11; cdr3_aa: CASSLREKLFF; cdr3_nt: TGTGCCAGCAGTTTACGTGAAAAACTGTTTTTT
v_call: TRBV27; d_call: TRBD1; j_call: TRBJ2-1; clone_size: .; cdr3_length: 17; cdr3_aa: CASSPWTGGAGYNEQFF; cdr3_nt: TGTGCCAGCAGTCCGTGGACAGGGGGCGCCGGCTACAATGAGCAGTTCTTC
v_call: TRBV18; d_call: .; j_call: TRBJ2-7; clone_size: .; cdr3_length: 14; cdr3_aa: CASSPDSSSYEQYF; cdr3_nt: TGTGCCAGCTCACCCGACAGCTCCTCCTACGAGCAGTACTTC
v_call: TRBV9; d_call: TRBD1; j_call: TRBJ1-6; clone_size: .; cdr3_length: 16; cdr3_aa: CASSPLQGQLNSPLHF; cdr3_nt: TGTGCCAGCAGCCCCCTACAGGGGCAGCTTAATTCACCCCTCCACTTT
v_call: TRBV2; d_call: .; j_call: TRBJ2-7; clone_size: few; cdr3_length: 11; cdr3_aa: CASSSPGLRYF; cdr3_nt: TGTGCCAGCAGTTCTCCGGGACTCCGGTACTTC
v_call: TRBV19; d_call: TRBD2; j_call: TRBJ2-2; clone_size: .; cdr3_length: 15; cdr3_aa: CASTKAGDRTGELFF; cdr3_nt: TGTGCCAGTACTAAAGCGGGAGATCGCACCGGGGAGCTGTTTTTT
v_call: TRBV6-1; d_call: TRBD1; j_call: TRBJ2-7; clone_size: .; cdr3_length: 14; cdr3_aa: CASSDRDRVGEQYF; cdr3_nt: TGTGCCAGCAGTGACCGGGACAGGGTAGGAGAGCAGTACTTC
v_call: TRBV10-1; d_call: .; j_call: TRBJ2-5; clone_size: .; cdr3_length: 13; cdr3_aa: CASSDSPQETQYF; cdr3_nt: TGCGCCAGCAGTGACTCGCCTCAAGAGACCCAGTACTTC
v_call: TRBV5-1; d_call: .; j_call: TRBJ2-2; clone_size: few; cdr3_length: 12; cdr3_aa: CASSTSAGELFF; cdr3_nt: TGCGCCAGCAGCACGTCCGCCGGGGAGCTGTTTTTT
v_call: TRBV5-4; d_call: .; j_call: TRBJ1-5; clone_size: .; cdr3_length: 14; cdr3_aa: CASSSGGSNQPQHF; cdr3_nt: TGTGCCAGCAGCTCGGGGGGCAGCAATCAGCCCCAGCATTTT
v_call: TRBV6-2/TRBV6-3; d_call: TRBD1; j_call: TRBJ1-5; clone_size: .; cdr3_length: 14; cdr3_aa: CASSRQGSNQPQHF; cdr3_nt: TGTGCCAGCAGTCGACAGGGCAGCAATCAGCCCCAGCATTTT
v_call: TRBV6-1; d_call: .; j_call: TRBJ2-7; clone_size: .; cdr3_length: 11; cdr3_aa: CASSEANEQYF; cdr3_nt: TGTGCCAGCAGTGAGGCGAACGAGCAGTACTTC
v_call: TRBV7-9; d_call: .; j_call: TRBJ1-1; clone_size: .; cdr3_length: 13; cdr3_aa: CASSSGAATEAFF; cdr3_nt: TGTGCCAGCAGCTCCGGGGCTGCGACTGAAGCTTTCTTT
v_call: TRBV5-1; d_call: .; j_call: TRBJ2-7; clone_size: .; cdr3_length: 14; cdr3_aa: CASSSTSPSYEQYF; cdr3_nt: TGCGCCAGCAGCTCTACAAGTCCTTCCTACGAGCAGTACTTC
v_call: TRBV28; d_call: TRBD2; j_call: TRBJ2-5; clone_size: .; cdr3_length: 15; cdr3_aa: CASSTRGGWEETQYF; cdr3_nt: TGTGCCAGCAGTACCCGGGGGGGGTGGGAAGAGACCCAGTACTTC
v_call: TRBV27; d_call: TRBD2; j_call: TRBJ2-7; clone_size: .; cdr3_length: 14; cdr3_aa: CASSLSSGTFQQYF; cdr3_nt: TGTGCCAGCAGTTTATCTAGCGGGACCTTTCAGCAGTACTTC
v_call: TRBV6-2/TRBV6-3; d_call: .; j_call: TRBJ1-2; clone_size: once; cdr3_length: 16; cdr3_aa: CASSWSRAEGLGGYTF; cdr3_nt: TGTGCCAGCAGTTGGAGCCGCGCGGAGGGTCTAGGTGGCTACACCTTC
v_call: TRBV7-3; d_call: TRBD1; j_call: TRBJ1-1; clone_size: .; cdr3_length: 14; cdr3_aa: CASSRTGGLTEAFF; cdr3_nt: TGTGCCAGCAGCCGGACAGGGGGACTCACTGAAGCTTTCTTT
v_call: TRBV4-3; d_call: TRBD2; j_call: TRBJ2-3; clone_size: .; cdr3_length: 16; cdr3_aa: CASSRAGLAGVSTQYF; cdr3_nt: TGCGCCAGCAGCCGAGCGGGACTAGCGGGAGTATCTACGCAGTATTTT
v_call: TRBV30; d_call: .; j_call: TRBJ1-6; clone_size: .; cdr3_length: 16; cdr3_aa: CAWSDSLRAGDSPLHF; cdr3_nt: TGTGCCTGGAGTGATTCACTCAGGGCGGGAGATTCACCCCTCCACTTT
v_call: TRBV19; d_call: .; j_call: TRBJ1-5; clone_size: .; cdr3_length: 17; cdr3_aa: CASSARRGWESNQPQHF; cdr3_nt: TGTGCCAGTAGTGCCCGGCGGGGGTGGGAGAGCAATCAGCCCCAGCATTTT
v_call: TRBV5-1; d_call: TRBD2; j_call: TRBJ2-1; clone_size: .; cdr3_length: 14; cdr3_aa: CASSFGRASNEQFF; cdr3_nt: TGCGCCAGCAGCTTCGGGAGGGCCTCAAATGAGCAGTTCTTC
v_call: TRBV18; d_call: .; j_call: TRBJ1-2; clone_size: .; cdr3_length: 14; cdr3_aa: CASSPVGRAVWYTF; cdr3_nt: TGTGCCAGCTCACCAGTGGGACGCGCCGTGTGGTACACCTTC
v_call: TRBV19; d_call: TRBD2; j_call: TRBJ2-1; clone_size: .; cdr3_length: 17; cdr3_aa: CANGTSGRVAYYNEQFF; cdr3_nt: TGTGCCAACGGGACTAGCGGGAGGGTCGCCTACTACAATGAGCAGTTCTTC
v_call: TRBV7-7; d_call: .; j_call: TRBJ1-1; clone_size: .; cdr3_length: 18; cdr3_aa: CASSLGPGEGRMNTEAFF; cdr3_nt: TGTGCCAGCAGCTTGGGGCCCGGGGAGGGTCGGATGAACACTGAAGCTTTCTTT
v_call: TRBV6-6; d_call: .; j_call: TRBJ2-7; clone_size: .; cdr3_length: 13; cdr3_aa: CASINSLGGEQYF; cdr3_nt: TGTGCCAGCATCAACTCGTTGGGGGGTGAGCAGTACTTC
v_call: TRBV30; d_call: TRBD2; j_call: TRBJ2-1; clone_size: .; cdr3_length: 16; cdr3_aa: CAWSALPSGSRNEQFF; cdr3_nt: TGTGCCTGGAGTGCCCTCCCTAGCGGGAGTAGGAATGAGCAGTTCTTC
v_call: TRBV3-1/TRBV3-2; d_call: .; j_call: TRBJ1-1; clone_size: .; cdr3_length: 15; cdr3_aa: CASSQGTQRGTEAFF; cdr3_nt: TGTGCCAGCAGCCAAGGAACGCAAAGGGGCACTGAAGCTTTCTTT
v_call: TRBV30; d_call: TRBD1; j_call: TRBJ1-6; clone_size: .; cdr3_length: 14; cdr3_aa: CAWSSGQGDSPLHF; cdr3_nt: TGTGCCTGGAGTTCGGGACAGGGCGATTCACCCCTCCACTTT
v_call: TRBV5-1; d_call: .; j_call: TRBJ2-1; clone_size: .; cdr3_length: 15; cdr3_aa: CASKQASGSYNEQFF; cdr3_nt: TGCGCCAGCAAACAGGCCTCTGGCTCCTACAATGAGCAGTTCTTC
v_call: TRBV3-1/TRBV3-2; d_call: TRBD1; j_call: TRBJ1-1; clone_size: .; cdr3_length: 17; cdr3_aa: CASSQALGRGRNTEAFF; cdr3_nt: TGTGCCAGCAGCCAAGCTCTAGGCAGGGGGCGGAACACTGAAGCTTTCTTT
v_call: TRBV6-6; d_call: .; j_call: TRBJ2-7; clone_size: .; cdr3_length: 14; cdr3_aa: CASRLELRVDEQYF; cdr3_nt: TGTGCCAGCAGGCTAGAGCTAAGAGTGGACGAGCAGTACTTC
v_call: TRBV15; d_call: .; j_call: TRBJ1-4; clone_size: .; cdr3_length: 17; cdr3_aa: CATSRDQRAATNEKLFF; cdr3_nt: TGTGCCACCAGCAGAGATCAGAGAGCTGCAACTAATGAAAAACTGTTTTTT
v_call: TRBV5-1; d_call: .; j_call: TRBJ1-1; clone_size: once; cdr3_length: 14; cdr3_aa: CASSLVRLNTEAFF; cdr3_nt: TGCGCCAGCAGCTTGGTCCGGTTGAACACTGAAGCTTTCTTT
v_call: TRBV7-8; d_call: .; j_call: TRBJ2-7; clone_size: .; cdr3_length: 15; cdr3_aa: CASSLDGGQSYEQYF; cdr3_nt: TGTGCCAGCAGCTTAGACGGGGGACAGTCCTACGAGCAGTACTTC
v_call: TRBV4-2; d_call: .; j_call: TRBJ1-3; clone_size: .; cdr3_length: 15; cdr3_aa: CASSPARAAGNTIYF; cdr3_nt: TGTGCCAGCAGCCCCGCCCGGGCGGCTGGAAACACCATATATTTT
v_call: TRBV27; d_call: .; j_call: TRBJ1-4; clone_size: .; cdr3_length: 15; cdr3_aa: CASSRGVGANEKLFF; cdr3_nt: TGTGCCAGCAGTCGAGGGGTCGGTGCGAATGAAAAACTGTTTTTT
v_call: TRBV27; d_call: TRBD2; j_call: TRBJ2-1; clone_size: .; cdr3_length: 19; cdr3_aa: CASSPLRLAGLGFNNEQFF; cdr3_nt: TGTGCCAGCAGTCCTTTACGCCTAGCGGGATTGGGCTTTAACAATGAGCAGTTCTTC
v_call: TRBV7-2; d_call: .; j_call: TRBJ2-5; clone_size: .; cdr3_length: 12; cdr3_aa: CASSLPGGAQYF; cdr3_nt: TGTGCCAGCAGCTTACCGGGTGGGGCCCAGTACTTC
v_call: TRBV11-2; d_call: TRBD1; j_call: TRBJ1-1; clone_size: .; cdr3_length: 14; cdr3_aa: CASSLRTGNTEAFF; cdr3_nt: TGTGCCAGCAGCCTCCGGACAGGGAACACTGAAGCTTTCTTT
v_call: TRBV18; d_call: TRBD1; j_call: TRBJ1-1; clone_size: .; cdr3_length: 15; cdr3_aa: CASSPPGSSGQVAFF; cdr3_nt: TGTGCCAGCTCACCACCTGGTTCTTCCGGACAGGTCGCTTTCTTT
v_call: TRBV6-5; d_call: .; j_call: TRBJ2-1; clone_size: once; cdr3_length: 13; cdr3_aa: CASSYSRYSEQFF; cdr3_nt: TGTGCCAGCAGTTACTCGCGGTACAGTGAGCAGTTCTTC
v_call: TRBV19; d_call: TRBD2; j_call: TRBJ2-7; clone_size: .; cdr3_length: 19; cdr3_aa: CASSIGIAGLAAKSYEQYF; cdr3_nt: TGTGCCAGTAGTATCGGGATCGCAGGACTAGCGGCAAAATCCTACGAGCAGTACTTC
v_call: TRBV7-3; d_call: TRBD1; j_call: TRBJ2-2; clone_size: once; cdr3_length: 17; cdr3_aa: CASSFGPTGANTGELFF; cdr3_nt: TGTGCCAGCAGCTTCGGACCTACAGGGGCGAACACCGGGGAGCTGTTTTTT
v_call: TRBV6-6; d_call: TRBD1; j_call: TRBJ1-5; clone_size: .; cdr3_length: 13; cdr3_aa: CATMDRGNQPQHF; cdr3_nt: TGTGCCACAATGGACAGGGGCAATCAGCCCCAGCATTTT
v_call: TRBV28; d_call: TRBD1; j_call: TRBJ1-6; clone_size: .; cdr3_length: 15; cdr3_aa: CASRGQGEKFSPLHF; cdr3_nt: TGTGCCAGCAGGGGACAGGGCGAGAAATTCTCACCCCTCCACTTT